This T cell receptor (beta chain) was recovered during a study of neurological immune-mediated disorders. The sorted libraries took under 1.2 million CD4+ or CD8+ T cells. Trimming cost V 1 base and J 3 bases, with 16 bases left between them. CDR3 length: 16 amino acids. Germline V gene lookup returns CDR1 KGHSH and CDR2 LQKENI. This clonotype was seen many times. Using its own MiXCR run on the 5' RACE reads, TCRdb lists one record per CDR3 protein. The data contain around 40,000 distinct CDR3 sequences, 6% to 7.5% of them singletons. The sample consisted of CD4+ T cells from blood. The chain is built from TRBV18 and TRBJ2-7; the D gene is possibly TRBD2 (5 bases). The clonotype was recovered from a man aged 45 to 65 in good health. The CDR3 is CASSPLGRGESYEQYF. DNA for the CDR3: TGTGCCAGCTCACCACTCGGTCGGGGTGAAAGCTACGAGCAGTACTTC. Filled out from reference TRBV18 and TRBJ2-7, the complete variable domain reads NAGVMQNPRHLVRRRGQEARLRCSPMKGHSHVYWYRQLPEEGLKFMVYLQKENIIDESGMPKERFSAEFPKEGPSILRIQQVVRGDSAAYFCASSPLGRGESYEQYFGPGTRLTVT.